Detailed here is one TCR beta chain. Its antigen remains undetermined. Qualities for individual bases were not recorded, and no much larger clone is one base off. In the prospective study, participants were about 18 to 95 years old, resided in about two dozen geographic areas of the United States, and were enrolled through a virtual design. To assign participants to cohorts, the prospective study relied on clinical history that participants themselves reported in a screening survey and a study questionnaire. Recovered participants in ImmuneRACE Cohort 3 were defined by two consecutive negative NP/OP PCR tests, clearance by a healthcare professional, or resolution of symptoms. Mobile phlebotomists in the prospective study collected whole blood, serum and a nasopharyngeal or oropharyngeal swab from every participant. Over a roughly two-month period, participants in the prospective study had the option of providing additional blood draws and questionnaires. Before DNA extraction, prospective study blood samples were shipped either frozen or at room temperature.

TCRbeta CDR3 regions were amplified from genomic DNA using the immunoSEQ Assay, a bias-controlled multiplex PCR. As for the original processing: The number of nucleated cells in each sample was estimated from the amplification of reference gene primers within the assay. To quantify the absolute abundance of each unique TCRbeta CDR3 rearrangement, sequence reads were collapsed and filtered. For each sample, productive Simpson clonality was calculated as the square root of Simpson's diversity index over productive rearrangements. This is the immuneACCESS table as TCRdb keeps it, with only in-frame sequences that have V and J called. A part of the clones is gone; compared with another copy, unresolved V genes explain less than half, and the rest is unexplained. Clone size and V and J calls were adopted from that table, with D and trimming inferred from the DNA. This sample has about 250,000 clones in its table, and about 88% of those were observed once. The ten largest clones represent approximately 1.6% of the sample.

The sample comes from a study of blood T cell repertoires in COVID-19 (TCRdb year 2020). As for the study more broadly: The collaborator samples originated in the United States, Italy and Spain and spanned the acute and convalescent phases of COVID-19. HLA class I and class II types, where available, came from metadata supplied by the sample provider rather than from assay-based typing. Samples came from the ongoing ImmuneRACE study (first 160 participants) plus 1,254 subjects from 6 global collaborators. A freely available public database, intended as a resource for researchers studying the immune response to SARS-CoV-2, is where the repertoires were released. The material from the prospective study consisted of cDNA or gDNA derived from T cells, B-cell-depleted T cells, or PBMCs. The sample metadata nearly always contained a de-identified subject ID, COVID-19 status, age in years and sex. The dataset comprised deeply sampled blood TCRbeta repertoires from subjects exposed to, actively infected with, or recovered from COVID-19.

Study-level results and caveats: The quantity of clinical and demographic metadata differed by source and by participant and was supplied without curation.

The CDR3 measures 16 amino acids from cysteine to phenylalanine. The sequence is cut down to CDR3 DNA, 48 bases in frame from base 1. From a lookup of the germline V gene, CDR1 and CDR2 are MGHRA and YSYEKL. V trim: 4 bases; J trim: 3 bases; unmatched bases: 10. Material for sequencing was PBMCs or T cells enriched from blood (not recorded which). The TCR was taken from a woman in her forties or fifties who had recovered from COVID-19. The chain employs TRBV4-1 and TRBJ1-1, with 8 bases aligning to TRBD1. The encoded CDR3 is CASSRRDRRSDTEAFF. The DNA sequence is TGCGCCAGCAGCCGTCGGGACAGGAGGTCGGACACTGAAGCTTTCTTT.